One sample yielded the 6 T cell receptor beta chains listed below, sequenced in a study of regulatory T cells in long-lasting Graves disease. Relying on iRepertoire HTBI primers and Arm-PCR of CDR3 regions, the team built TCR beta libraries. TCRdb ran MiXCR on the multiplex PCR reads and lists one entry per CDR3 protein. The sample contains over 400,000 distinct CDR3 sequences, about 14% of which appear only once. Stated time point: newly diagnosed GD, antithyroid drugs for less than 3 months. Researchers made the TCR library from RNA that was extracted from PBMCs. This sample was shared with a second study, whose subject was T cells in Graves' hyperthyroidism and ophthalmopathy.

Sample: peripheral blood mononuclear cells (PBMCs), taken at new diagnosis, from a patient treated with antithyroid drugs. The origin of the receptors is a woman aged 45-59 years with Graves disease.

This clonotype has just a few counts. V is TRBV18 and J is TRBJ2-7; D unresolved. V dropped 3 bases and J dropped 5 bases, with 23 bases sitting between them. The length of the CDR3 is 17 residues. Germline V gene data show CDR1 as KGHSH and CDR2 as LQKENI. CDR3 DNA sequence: TGTGCCAGCTCACCGATGGAGTTAGGAACCTTCTACCACGAGCAGTACTTC. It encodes CASSPMELGTFYHEQYF.

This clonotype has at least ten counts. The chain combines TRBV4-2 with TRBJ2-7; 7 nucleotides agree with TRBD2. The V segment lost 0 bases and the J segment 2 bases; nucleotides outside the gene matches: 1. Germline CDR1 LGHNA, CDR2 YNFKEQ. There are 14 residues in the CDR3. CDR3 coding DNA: TGTGCCAGCAGCCAAGACAGCGGGACCTACGAGCAGTACTTC. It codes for CASSQDSGTYEQYF.

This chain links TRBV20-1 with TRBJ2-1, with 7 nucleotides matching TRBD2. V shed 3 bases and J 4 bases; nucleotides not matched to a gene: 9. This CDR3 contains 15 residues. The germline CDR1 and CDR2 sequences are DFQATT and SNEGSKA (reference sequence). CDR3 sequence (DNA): TGCAGTGCTAGTTTAGCGGGTTCTCTATACAATGAGCAGTTCTTC. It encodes CSASLAGSLYNEQFF.

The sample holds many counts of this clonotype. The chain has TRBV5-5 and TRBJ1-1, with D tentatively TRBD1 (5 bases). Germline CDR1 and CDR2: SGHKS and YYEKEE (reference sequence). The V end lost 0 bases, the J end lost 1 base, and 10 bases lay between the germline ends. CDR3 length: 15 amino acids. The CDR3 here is CASSLGGVWNTEAFF. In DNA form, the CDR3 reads TGTGCCAGCAGCTTGGGAGGGGTTTGGAACACTGAAGCTTTCTTT.

CDR3 residues: CASRVDVHEQFF. DNA of the CDR3: TGTGCCAGTCGGGTAGACGTCCATGAGCAGTTCTTC. The chain has TRBV2 and TRBJ2-1; D uncertain. CDR3 length equals 12 residues. Germline CDR1 reads SNHLY; CDR2 reads FYNNEI. V was cut by 9 bases and J by 8 bases, with 14 bases left in between.

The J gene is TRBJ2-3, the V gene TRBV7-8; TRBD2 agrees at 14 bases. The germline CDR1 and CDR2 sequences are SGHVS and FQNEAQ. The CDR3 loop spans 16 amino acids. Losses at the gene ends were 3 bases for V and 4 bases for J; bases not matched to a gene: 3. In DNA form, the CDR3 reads TGTGCCAGCAGCTTCCGGACTAGCGGGAGGTCAGATACGCAGTATTTT. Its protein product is CASSFRTSGRSDTQYF. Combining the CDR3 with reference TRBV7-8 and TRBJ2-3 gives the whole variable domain GAGVSQSPRYKVAKRGQDVALRCDPISGHVSLFWYQQALGQGPEFLTYFQNEAQLDKSGLPSDRFFAERPEGSVSTLKIQRTQQEDSAVYLCASSFRTSGRSDTQYFGPGTRLTVL.